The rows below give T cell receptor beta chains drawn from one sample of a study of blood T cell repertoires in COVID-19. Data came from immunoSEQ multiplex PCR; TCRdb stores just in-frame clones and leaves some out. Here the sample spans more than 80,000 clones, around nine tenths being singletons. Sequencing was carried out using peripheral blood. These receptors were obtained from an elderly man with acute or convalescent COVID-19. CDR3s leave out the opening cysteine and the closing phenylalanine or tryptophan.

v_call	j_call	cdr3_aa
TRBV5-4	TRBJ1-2	ASSLAGGGGYT
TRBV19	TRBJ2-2	ASSPGQGISGELF
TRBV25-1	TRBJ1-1	ASSEWGGGMNTEAF
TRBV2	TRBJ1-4	ASSGGAGEKLF
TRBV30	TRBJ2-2	AWLGTQYTGELF
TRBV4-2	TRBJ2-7	ASSQDGASGSFEQY
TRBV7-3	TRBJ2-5	ASSRGGQETQY
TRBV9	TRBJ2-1	ASSDWQGRNEQF
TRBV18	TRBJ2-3	ASSPLRGKVGDTQY
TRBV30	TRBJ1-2	AWNFGVNGYT
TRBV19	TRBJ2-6	ASSSRFDIGANVLT
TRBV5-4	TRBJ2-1	ASSLQDRDYNEQF
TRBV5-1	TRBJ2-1	ASSLADNEQF
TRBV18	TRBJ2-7	ASSPSTSGSYEQY
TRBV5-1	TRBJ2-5	ASGTGTPEETQY
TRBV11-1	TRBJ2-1	ASSFGPGKNNEQF
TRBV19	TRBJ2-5	ASSPSAGRKTQY
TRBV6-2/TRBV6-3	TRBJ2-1	ASSSSGIYNEQF
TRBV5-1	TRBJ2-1	ASSRGTLYNEQF
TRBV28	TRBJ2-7	ASRQTFSYEQY
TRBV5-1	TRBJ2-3	ASSRGHGSGTSDTQY
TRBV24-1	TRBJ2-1	ATSDLPGQPRSYNEQF
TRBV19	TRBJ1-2	ASSIRVQGPRAGYT
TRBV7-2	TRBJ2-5	ASSSPGEGVKQTQY
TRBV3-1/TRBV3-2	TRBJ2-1	ASSQDWTSGKLRSYNEQF
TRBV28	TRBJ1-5	ASRGRGGGQTSYSNQPQH
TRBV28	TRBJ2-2	ASSSPDSTGELF
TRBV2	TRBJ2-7	ASSDGLAPTYEQY
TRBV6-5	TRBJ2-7	ASRPPGRVNYEQY
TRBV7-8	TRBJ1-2	ASRRTSGGAGYGYT
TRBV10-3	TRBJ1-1	ATREGGGNTEAF
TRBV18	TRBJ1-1	ASSPARTEAF
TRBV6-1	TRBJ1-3	ASSELAAGNTIY
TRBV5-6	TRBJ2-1	ASSLSQGQGIHEQF
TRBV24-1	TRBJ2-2	ATSPRGTGELF
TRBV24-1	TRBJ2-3	ATSDPSASSTDTQY
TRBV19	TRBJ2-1	ASSIRGRAQYNEQF
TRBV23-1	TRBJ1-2	ASTSSGPSNYGYT
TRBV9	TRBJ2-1	ASSVGVQRAVNEQF
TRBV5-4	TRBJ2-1	ASRAKIAGRYNEQF
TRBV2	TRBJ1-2	ASMRTGAYGYT
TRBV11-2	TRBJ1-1	ASSENSRSYTEAF
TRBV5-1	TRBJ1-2	ASSLAQGDGYT
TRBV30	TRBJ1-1	AWSVYGNTEAF
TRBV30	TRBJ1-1	AWSPHRGTEAF
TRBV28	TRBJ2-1	ASSPAGLNEQF
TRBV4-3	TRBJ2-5	ASSQVQGKETQY
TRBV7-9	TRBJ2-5	ASSSGLAGNQETQY
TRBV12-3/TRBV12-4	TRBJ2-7	ASRRQSSYEQY
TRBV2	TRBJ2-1	ASKVERNSYNEQF
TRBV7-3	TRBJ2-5	ASSLGGHGGETQY
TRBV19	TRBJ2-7	ASRAQSSSYEQY
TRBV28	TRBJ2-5	ASTPGGLETQY
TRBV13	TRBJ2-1	ASSPSGTSGNVQF
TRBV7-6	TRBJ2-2	ASSLATGGTGELF
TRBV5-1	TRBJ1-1	ASSPLRGSEAF
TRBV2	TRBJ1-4	ASSGLNEKLF